The rows below give T cell receptor beta chains drawn from one sample of a study of blood T cell repertoires in COVID-19. The protocol was immunoSEQ multiplex PCR, while the TCRdb copy is restricted to in-frame clones and leaves out a portion. The table includes about 38,000 clones, around 84% detected once. Sequencing input: peripheral blood. These receptors were collected from a man aged 60 to 75 with COVID-19, enrolled during active disease. Both conserved end residues are part of each CDR3. The D gene is left open where the match is weak. The size field is filled for only some rows; it gives once, few, many or a size class.

>TRBJ2-2|NA|NA|TRBV4-1
TGCGCCAGCAGCTCGGCGGGCGCGTTAACCGGGGAGCTGTTTTTT
CASSSAGALTGELFF
>TRBJ2-2|TRBD1|NA|TRBV6-4
TGTGCCAGCAGTCCCAGAAGCCAGGGGGCGAATACCGGGGAGCTGTTTTTT
CASSPRSQGANTGELFF
>TRBJ1-6|TRBD1|NA|TRBV5-4
TGTGCCAGCAGCAGGGGGACAGGGAAAAGATATTCACCCCTCCACTTT
CASSRGTGKRYSPLHF
>TRBJ2-7|NA|NA|TRBV27
TGTGCCAGCAGTTTATTAGGTCCGGGGACTTCCTACGAGCAGTACTTC
CASSLLGPGTSYEQYF
>TRBJ1-1|NA|NA|TRBV7-2
TGTGCCAGCAGCCGCAAGCAACCGAACACTGAAGCTTTCTTT
CASSRKQPNTEAFF
>TRBJ1-4|TRBD1|NA|TRBV9
TGTGCCAGCAACAGGGGAGGTTTTGCAACTAATGAAAAACTGTTTTTT
CASNRGGFATNEKLFF
>TRBJ2-5|TRBD1|NA|TRBV7-2
TGTGCCAGCAGCTTAAATGGACAGGGGGTGGAGACCCAGTACTTC
CASSLNGQGVETQYF
>TRBJ2-1|TRBD2|NA|TRBV2
TGTGCCAGCAGCCTACTTGGACTAGCGGGCGGCAATGAGCAGTTCTTC
CASSLLGLAGGNEQFF
>TRBJ1-2|TRBD1|NA|TRBV5-1
TGCGCCAGCAGCTTGGACAGGGGAGGCTACACCTTC
CASSLDRGGYTF
>TRBJ1-2|NA|NA|TRBV6-2/TRBV6-3
TGTGCCAGCAGCCCATCGGGACAAGTAAGCTATGGCTACACCTTC
CASSPSGQVSYGYTF
>TRBJ2-2|TRBD2|NA|TRBV19
TGTGCCAGTCATAGCGGGAGGGCCTTTACCGGGGAGCTGTTTTTT
CASHSGRAFTGELFF
>TRBJ1-1|NA|NA|TRBV15
TGTGCCACCAGCATCGAGAGGAACACTGAAGCTTTCTTT
CATSIERNTEAFF
>TRBJ1-1|TRBD1|NA|TRBV19
TGTGCCAGTAGTCCTTGGACAGGGGCAAACACTGAAGCTTTCTTT
CASSPWTGANTEAFF
>TRBJ1-1|NA|once|TRBV10-3
TGTGCCATCAGTGCGACAGCAAACACTGAAGCTTTCTTT
CAISATANTEAFF
>TRBJ1-5|NA|NA|TRBV28
TGTGCCAGCAGTCCCTCGGTCCAGCCCCAGCATTTT
CASSPSVQPQHF
>TRBJ1-1|TRBD1|NA|TRBV7-2
TGTGCCAGCAGCTTAGCATTAGGGGGCCGGTTCACTGAAGCTTTCTTT
CASSLALGGRFTEAFF
>TRBJ2-3|NA|NA|TRBV10-1
TGCGCCAGCAGTGAGGGGAGGACTGTGGATACGCAGTATTTT
CASSEGRTVDTQYF
>TRBJ2-3|TRBD2|NA|TRBV6-2/TRBV6-3
TGTGCCAGCAGTTTGCGGCAGGGAGGGACAGATACGCAGTATTTT
CASSLRQGGTDTQYF
>TRBJ2-7|NA|NA|TRBV7-9
TGTGCCAGCAGCTTAGTAGCCGAGCAGTACTTC
CASSLVAEQYF
>TRBJ1-5|NA|NA|TRBV12-3/TRBV12-4
TGTGCCAGCAGGGTAATAGGCAATCAGCCCCAGCATTTT
CASRVIGNQPQHF
>TRBJ1-1|NA|NA|TRBV5-4
TGTGCCAGCAGCCAGAGTAGACAGGCGATTGAAGCTTTCTTT
CASSQSRQAIEAFF
>TRBJ2-7|TRBD1|few|TRBV5-1
TGCGCCAGCAGCTTCTCAGGGGGAATCTACGAGCAGTACTTC
CASSFSGGIYEQYF
>TRBJ2-2|NA|NA|TRBV5-1
TGCGCCAGCAGCCGGGACTGGTCCCCTTCCGGGGAGCTGTTTTTT
CASSRDWSPSGELFF
>TRBJ1-3|NA|NA|TRBV5-1
TGCGCCAGCAGCTTCGGGACTAGCTCTGGAAACACCATATATTTT
CASSFGTSSGNTIYF
>TRBJ2-1|NA|NA|TRBV3-1/TRBV3-2
TGTGCCAGCAGCCTCAGGGGTAATGAGCAGTTCTTC
CASSLRGNEQFF
>TRBJ1-1|NA|NA|TRBV29-1
TGCAGCGTTGAAGACCCGGCGACGGGGAACACTGAAGCTTTCTTT
CSVEDPATGNTEAFF
>TRBJ2-4|NA|NA|TRBV3-1/TRBV3-2
TGTGCCAGCAGCCAAGCCCCAGGGGTGGACGTTTACATTCAGTACTTC
CASSQAPGVDVYIQYF
>TRBJ2-5|TRBD2|NA|TRBV25-1
TGTGCCAGCAGTGAATACCAGGGTGGGGGGGCCCAGTACTTC
CASSEYQGGGAQYF
>TRBJ1-5|NA|once|TRBV4-1
TGCGCCAGCAGCCAGGGGACTCAGGGAGGTCGCAATCAGCCCCAGCATTTT
CASSQGTQGGRNQPQHF
>TRBJ2-7|TRBD2|NA|TRBV10-2
TGCGCCAGCAGCACTAGCGGGAGCTACGAGCAGTACTTC
CASSTSGSYEQYF